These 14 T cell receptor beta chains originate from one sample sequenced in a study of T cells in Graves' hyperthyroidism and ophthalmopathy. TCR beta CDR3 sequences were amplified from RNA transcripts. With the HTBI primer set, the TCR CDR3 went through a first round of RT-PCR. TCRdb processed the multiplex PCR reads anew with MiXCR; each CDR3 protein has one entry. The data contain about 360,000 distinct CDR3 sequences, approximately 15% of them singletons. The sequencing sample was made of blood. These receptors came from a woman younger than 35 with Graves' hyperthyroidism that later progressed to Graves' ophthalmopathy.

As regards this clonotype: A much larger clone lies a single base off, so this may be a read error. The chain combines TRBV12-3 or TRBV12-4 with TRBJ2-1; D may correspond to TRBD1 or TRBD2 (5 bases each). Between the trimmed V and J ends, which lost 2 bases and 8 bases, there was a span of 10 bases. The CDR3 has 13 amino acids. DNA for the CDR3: TGTGCCAGCAGTTTACAAGGGACGGATGAGCAGTTCTTC. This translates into CASSLQGTDEQFF.

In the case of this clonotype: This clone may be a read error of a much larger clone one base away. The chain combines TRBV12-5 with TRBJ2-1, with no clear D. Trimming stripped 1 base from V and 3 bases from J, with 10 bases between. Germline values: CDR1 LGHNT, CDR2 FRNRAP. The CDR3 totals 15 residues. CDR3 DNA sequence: TGTGCTAGTGGTTTGGGCCCGAGCTTCTACAATGAGCAGTTCTTC. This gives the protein CASGLGPSFYNEQFF.

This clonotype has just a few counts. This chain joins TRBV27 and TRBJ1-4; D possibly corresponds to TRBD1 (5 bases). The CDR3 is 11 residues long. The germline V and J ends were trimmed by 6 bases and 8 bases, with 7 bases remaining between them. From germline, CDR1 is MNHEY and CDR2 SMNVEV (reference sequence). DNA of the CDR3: TGTGCCAGCAGAGACAGCGAAAAACTGTTTTTT. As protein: CASRDSEKLFF.

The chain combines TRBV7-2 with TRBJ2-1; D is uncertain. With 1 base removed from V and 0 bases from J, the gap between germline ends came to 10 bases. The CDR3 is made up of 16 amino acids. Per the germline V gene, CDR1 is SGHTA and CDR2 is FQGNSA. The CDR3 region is CASSLGRRLSYNEQFF. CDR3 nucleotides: TGTGCCAGCAGCTTAGGAAGAAGACTCTCCTACAATGAGCAGTTCTTC.

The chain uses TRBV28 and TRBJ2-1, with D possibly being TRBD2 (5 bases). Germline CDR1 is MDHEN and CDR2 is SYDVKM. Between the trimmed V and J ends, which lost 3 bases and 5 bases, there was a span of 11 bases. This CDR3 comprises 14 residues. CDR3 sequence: CASSFLLAHNEQFF. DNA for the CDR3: TGTGCCAGCAGTTTCCTCCTAGCTCACAATGAGCAGTTCTTC.

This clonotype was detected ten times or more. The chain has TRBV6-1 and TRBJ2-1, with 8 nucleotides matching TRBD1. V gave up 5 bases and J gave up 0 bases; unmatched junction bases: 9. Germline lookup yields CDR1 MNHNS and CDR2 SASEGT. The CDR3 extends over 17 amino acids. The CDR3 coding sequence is TGTGCCAGCAGTCGAGACAGGGGACTTAGCTCCTACAATGAGCAGTTCTTC. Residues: CASSRDRGLSSYNEQFF.

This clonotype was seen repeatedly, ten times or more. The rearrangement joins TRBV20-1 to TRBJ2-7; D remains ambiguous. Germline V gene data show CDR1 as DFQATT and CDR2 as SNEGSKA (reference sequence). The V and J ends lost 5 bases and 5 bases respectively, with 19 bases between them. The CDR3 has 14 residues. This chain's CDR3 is CSAPPGSAWNEQYF. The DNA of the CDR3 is TGCAGTGCTCCCCCCGGGTCCGCCTGGAACGAGCAGTACTTC.

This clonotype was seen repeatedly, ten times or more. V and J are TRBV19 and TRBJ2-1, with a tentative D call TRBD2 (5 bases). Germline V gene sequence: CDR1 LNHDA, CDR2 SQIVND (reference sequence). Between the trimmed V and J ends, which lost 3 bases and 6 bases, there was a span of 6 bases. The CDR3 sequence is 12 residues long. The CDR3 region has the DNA TGTGCCAGTAGTATGGAGGTCAATGAGCAGTTCTTC. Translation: CASSMEVNEQFF.

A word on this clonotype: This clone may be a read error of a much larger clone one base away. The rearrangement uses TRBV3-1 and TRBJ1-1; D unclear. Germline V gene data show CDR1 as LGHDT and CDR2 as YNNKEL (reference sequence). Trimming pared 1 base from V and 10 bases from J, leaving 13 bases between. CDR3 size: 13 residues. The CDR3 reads CASSQGTPQVAFF. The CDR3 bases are TGTGCCAGCAGCCAAGGGACCCCGCAGGTAGCTTTCTTT.

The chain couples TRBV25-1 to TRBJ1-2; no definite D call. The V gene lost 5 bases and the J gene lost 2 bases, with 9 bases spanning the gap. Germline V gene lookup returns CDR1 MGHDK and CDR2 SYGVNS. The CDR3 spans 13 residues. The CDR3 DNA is TGTGCCAGCAGTATAGACGGAAACTATGGCTACACCTTC. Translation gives CASSIDGNYGYTF.

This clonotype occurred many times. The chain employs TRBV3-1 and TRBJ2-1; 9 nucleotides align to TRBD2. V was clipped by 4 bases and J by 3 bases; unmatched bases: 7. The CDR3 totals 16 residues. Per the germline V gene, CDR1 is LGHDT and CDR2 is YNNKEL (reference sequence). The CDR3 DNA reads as TGTGCCAGCAGCCCGGCCCTAGCGGGATTCTACAATGAGCAGTTCTTC. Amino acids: CASSPALAGFYNEQFF.

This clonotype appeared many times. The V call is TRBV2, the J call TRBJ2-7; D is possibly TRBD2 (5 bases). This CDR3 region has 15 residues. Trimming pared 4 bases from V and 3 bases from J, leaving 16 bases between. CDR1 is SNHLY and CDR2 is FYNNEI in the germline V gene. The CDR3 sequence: CASSGVSGDIYEQYF. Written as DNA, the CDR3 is TGTGCCAGCAGTGGAGTAAGCGGAGACATCTACGAGCAGTACTTC.

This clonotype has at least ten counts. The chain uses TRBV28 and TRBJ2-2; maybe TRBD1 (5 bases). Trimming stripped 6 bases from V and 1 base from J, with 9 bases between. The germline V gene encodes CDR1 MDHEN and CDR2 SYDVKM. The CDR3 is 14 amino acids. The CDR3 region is CASRHQGNTGELFF. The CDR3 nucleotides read TGTGCCAGCAGGCACCAGGGGAACACCGGGGAGCTGTTTTTT.

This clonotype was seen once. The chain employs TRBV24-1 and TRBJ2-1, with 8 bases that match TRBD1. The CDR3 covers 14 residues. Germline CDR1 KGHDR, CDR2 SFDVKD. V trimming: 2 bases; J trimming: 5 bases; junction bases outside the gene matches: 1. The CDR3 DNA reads TGTGCCACCAGTGATTGGGGACAGGACAATGAGCAGTTCTTC. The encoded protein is CATSDWGQDNEQFF.